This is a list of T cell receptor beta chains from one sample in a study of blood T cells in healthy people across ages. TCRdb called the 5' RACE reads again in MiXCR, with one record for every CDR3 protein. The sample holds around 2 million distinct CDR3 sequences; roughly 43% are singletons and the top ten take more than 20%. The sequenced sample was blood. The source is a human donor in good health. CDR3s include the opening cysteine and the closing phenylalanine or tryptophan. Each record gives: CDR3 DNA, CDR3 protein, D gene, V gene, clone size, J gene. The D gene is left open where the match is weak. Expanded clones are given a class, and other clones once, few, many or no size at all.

TGTGCCAGCAGCCAAGATCTAATGTCGGTCTCTGGGGCCAACGTCCTGACTTTC	CASSQDLMSVSGANVLTF	.	TRBV4-2	few	TRBJ2-6
TGTGCCAGCAGCTTAGAATTGCCCTACAATGAGCAGTTCTTC	CASSLELPYNEQFF	.	TRBV7-9	few	TRBJ2-1
TGTGCCAGCAGATTACAGGGGGTTGGAGGCTACACCTTC	CASRLQGVGGYTF	TRBD1	TRBV12-3/TRBV12-4	few	TRBJ1-2
TGCAGTGCGGCGGTTGGGGTGGCAGATACGCAGTATTTT	CSAAVGVADTQYF	.	TRBV20-1	.	TRBJ2-3
TGCGCCAGCAGCCAAGATAGGGCGCGGGGAGGTGGCTACACCTTC	CASSQDRARGGGYTF	.	TRBV4-1	few	TRBJ1-2
TGCAGTGCTAGAGCTCATCGGTCGAACACTGAAGCTTTCTTT	CSARAHRSNTEAFF	.	TRBV20-1	once	TRBJ1-1
TGTGCCAGCAGCTTCTTAAGCTCTGAAGCTTTCTTT	CASSFLSSEAFF	.	TRBV7-2	.	TRBJ1-1
TGTGCCAGCAGCGTGGGACAGGGATTTGAGACCCAGTACTTC	CASSVGQGFETQYF	TRBD1	TRBV11-2	once	TRBJ2-5
TGTGCCAGCAGTTCAGGGGGGTACAAACTGTTTTTT	CASSSGGYKLFF	TRBD1	TRBV12-3/TRBV12-4	.	TRBJ1-4
TGTGCCAGCAGCAGCCCGTACAGGGATACGCAGTATTTT	CASSSPYRDTQYF	.	TRBV12-3/TRBV12-4	.	TRBJ2-3
TGTGCCAGCAGCCAAGCAAGAGCAGGTGGCTATGGCTACACCTTC	CASSQARAGGYGYTF	.	TRBV14	few	TRBJ1-2
TGTGCCAGCAGCCAAGGGACCTTGCAGGGGGCGACCTACGAGCAGTACTTC	CASSQGTLQGATYEQYF	TRBD1	TRBV4-2	.	TRBJ2-7
TGTGCTAGTGGTTTGGTACTCATCTCTGGGGCCAACGTCCTGACTTTC	CASGLVLISGANVLTF	.	TRBV12-5	.	TRBJ2-6
TGTGCCTGGAGTAGCCAATCCGCCCTTCAGCCCCAGCATTTT	CAWSSQSALQPQHF	.	TRBV30	few	TRBJ1-5
TGCAGTGCTCGGGACGTTAACAATGAGCAGTTCTTC	CSARDVNNEQFF	.	TRBV20-1	.	TRBJ2-1
TGTGCCAGCAGCCAAAGTATAGAAAGGCCCTACGAGCAGTACTTC	CASSQSIERPYEQYF	.	TRBV4-2	few	TRBJ2-7
TGTGCCAGCAGTAAAGGAAGGGAAAACTATGGCTACACCTTC	CASSKGRENYGYTF	.	TRBV7-9	few	TRBJ1-2
TGTGCCAGCAGTTGCCGGGACTTAACCTACGAGCAGTACTTC	CASSCRDLTYEQYF	.	TRBV12-3/TRBV12-4	.	TRBJ2-7
TGTGCCAGCAGATCCTTTGGGGGTAATGAGCAGTTCTTC	CASRSFGGNEQFF	.	TRBV12-3/TRBV12-4	.	TRBJ2-1
TGTGCCAGCAGCCAAGATCCTTCCCCCGGCGGCAATCAGCCCCAGCATTTT	CASSQDPSPGGNQPQHF	.	TRBV4-2	few	TRBJ1-5
TGTGCCAGCAGCTTTGAGGTCGCTGGCTACACCTTC	CASSFEVAGYTF	.	TRBV7-9	.	TRBJ1-2
TGTGCCAGCAGTCCAACCTGGGGGAACACTGAAGCTTTCTTT	CASSPTWGNTEAFF	.	TRBV27	few	TRBJ1-1
TGTGCCAGCAGCCAAGCGGCAGGAGAGATTCCCGGATTTCATGGCTACACCTTC	CASSQAAGEIPGFHGYTF	.	TRBV4-2	few	TRBJ1-2
TGTGCCAGTACTGGGGCGGGGAAGTACAATGAGCAGTTCTTC	CASTGAGKYNEQFF	.	TRBV19	.	TRBJ2-1
TGTGCCAGCAGTCCTCTGACAGGGTCGTTGACCGGGGAGCTGTTTTTT	CASSPLTGSLTGELFF	TRBD1	TRBV12-3/TRBV12-4	.	TRBJ2-2
TGTGCCAGCAGCCAAGTCGGGACTAGCGGGGGGCCGCCCTCGCAAGAGACCCAGTACTTC	CASSQVGTSGGPPSQETQYF	TRBD2	TRBV3-1	.	TRBJ2-5
TGTGCCAGCACGGTCTACAGCACTTCACCCCTCCACTTT	CASTVYSTSPLHF	.	TRBV2	.	TRBJ1-6
TGTGCCAGCAGTCAAACCGGACAGGTACCATACGAGCAGTACTTC	CASSQTGQVPYEQYF	TRBD1	TRBV11-2	once	TRBJ2-7
TGTGCCAGCAGCTGGACAGGCCGGAACACTGAAGCTTTCTTT	CASSWTGRNTEAFF	TRBD1	TRBV11-2	few	TRBJ1-1
TGTGCCAGCACGCCTAGCGGGGGACTCCTTAGCACAGATACGCAGTATTTT	CASTPSGGLLSTDTQYF	TRBD2	TRBV12-3/TRBV12-4	few	TRBJ2-3
TGCAGTGCAGGACAGTCCGTCGGTGAAAAACTGTTTTTT	CSAGQSVGEKLFF	.	TRBV20-1	.	TRBJ1-4
TGTGCCAGCAGCTTAACGGGGAGGGAAGCAGAGACCCAGTACTTC	CASSLTGREAETQYF	TRBD2	TRBV7-3	many	TRBJ2-5
TGTGCCAGCACAAACAGGGGGGCCAGAGAGACCCAGTACTTC	CASTNRGARETQYF	TRBD1	TRBV28	few	TRBJ2-5
TGTGCCAGCAGTGAAGATCGGAAGAGCTCTGAAAACACCATATATTTT	CASSEDRKSSENTIYF	.	TRBV6-1	.	TRBJ1-3
TGTGCCAGCAGTCCCACTGACAACGACAGGGAGGATTACAATGAGCAGTTCTTC	CASSPTDNDREDYNEQFF	.	TRBV7-3	.	TRBJ2-1
TGTGCCAGCAGCTTCCGCGGCCTCGGCCTAGCGGGGTTAACAGATACGCAGTATTTT	CASSFRGLGLAGLTDTQYF	TRBD2	TRBV7-9	.	TRBJ2-3
TGTGCCACCAGGCCGGGACAGGGTTTGAACAATGAGCAGTTCTTC	CATRPGQGLNNEQFF	TRBD1	TRBV24-1	.	TRBJ2-1
TGCAGCGTTACCCCCCAGACTGACTCCTACGAGCAGTACTTC	CSVTPQTDSYEQYF	.	TRBV29-1	.	TRBJ2-7
TGTGCCAGCAGCTTAGCGGCAGAATATCAGCCCCAGCATTTT	CASSLAAEYQPQHF	.	TRBV7-9	.	TRBJ1-5
TGTGCCAGCAGCCAAGAAGGTTCTAGCACAGATACGCAGTATTTT	CASSQEGSSTDTQYF	.	TRBV4-2	.	TRBJ2-3
TGTGCCAGCAGTCCTAGGACTAGCGGGCCAGAGACCCAGTACTTC	CASSPRTSGPETQYF	TRBD2	TRBV12-3/TRBV12-4	.	TRBJ2-5
TGCAGCGTAGATCCTTTCCAGGGGAGTGACACTGAGGCTTTCTTT	CSVDPFQGSDTEAFF	.	TRBV29-1	.	TRBJ1-1
TGTGCCACCAGCAGGGGACTCCAAGAGACCGGGGGGCTGTTTTTT	CATSRGLQETGGLFF	.	TRBV15	.	TRBJ2-2
TGCAGCGTTGATCCGGGTGACTATGGCTACACCTTC	CSVDPGDYGYTF	.	TRBV29-1	.	TRBJ1-2
TGTGCCAGCAGTTACCTTTGGACGGCCCAGGGTAATGAAAAACTGTTTTTT	CASSYLWTAQGNEKLFF	.	TRBV6-6	.	TRBJ1-4
TGTGCCAGCAGTTACTTCCGCCTAGGGGGTCGGTACGAGCAGTACTTC	CASSYFRLGGRYEQYF	.	TRBV6-6	.	TRBJ2-7
TGTGCCGCCAGTGATTTGTGGGCTAAAAGTGAGCAGTTCTTC	CAASDLWAKSEQFF	.	TRBV24-1	.	TRBJ2-1
TGCAGCGTTGAAGGAGGATGGGGTGAGGGACTATATGGCTACACCTTC	CSVEGGWGEGLYGYTF	.	TRBV29-1	.	TRBJ1-2